This TCR beta chain was sequenced during a study of vaccination and CD4 T cells after COVID-19. As concerns this clonotype: Its antigen is currently unknown.

Time point indicated: late sampling 161 to 241 days after vaccination in a few convalescent patients. Treatment indicated: roughly ten-day PBMC culture with coronavirus spike peptide pools or control peptides (ViraFEST assay). An Oncomine TCR Beta short-read assay was used to sequence the DNA from cultured CD4+ T cells. TCRdb re-called the PCR reads with MiXCR, one entry per CDR3 protein. Altogether 20,000 or so distinct CDR3 sequences are present, about 43% being singletons, with the ten largest covering roughly 9.9%. Whole-study findings and limits: Within convalescent individuals, 304 out of 307 vaccine-specific clones proved to be spike mono-reactive.

The CDR3 runs 15 residues. After removal of 7 bases from V and 7 bases from J, the junction contained 19 bases not matched to a gene. Germline V gene sequence: CDR1 DFQATT, CDR2 SNEGSKA (reference sequence). This chain links TRBV20-1 with TRBJ2-7; 7 bases agree with TRBD1. This specimen consisted of CD4+ T cells from blood, cultured in vitro, obtained about 7 months after SARS-CoV-2 vaccination. The receptor was isolated from a human donor who had recovered from COVID-19. CDR3 amino acids: CSVEKSGTAPGEQYF. CDR3 DNA sequence: TGCAGTGTCGAAAAATCCGGGACAGCGCCGGGGGAGCAGTACTTC.